This entry concerns a single TCR beta chain. The data were obtained in a study of a mutant IDH1 vaccine in newly diagnosed glioma. Sequencing used immunoSEQ multiplex PCR; TCRdb keeps in-frame clones, though not all of them. In the table there are 60,000 to 75,000 clones, more than 65% of which are singletons. As for time point: baseline, week 1 (first vaccination visit). Treatment defined: pre-vaccination baseline after standard-of-care therapy. The V and J ends lost 2 bases and 4 bases respectively, with 14 bases between them. CDR1 and CDR2 from the germline V gene are MGHRA and YSYEKL. This CDR3 contains 15 residues.

J is TRBJ1-1 and V is TRBV4-1; D is ambiguous. The sequences come from PBMCs, collected from a glioma patient treated with radiotherapy, temozolomide or both. This clonotype originated in a man aged 45-60 years with glioma. CDR3 amino acids: CASSQTRTSVTEAFF. The CDR3 DNA reads as TGCGCCAGCAGCCAAACCAGGACGAGCGTCACTGAAGCTTTCTTT.